These 5 T cell receptor beta chains were sequenced from one sample in a study of human thymus T cells. Thymic resections from corrective heart surgery supplied the tissue. Profiled with immunoSEQ multiplex PCR; TCRdb holds only in-frame clones, not every one. This table holds tens of thousands of clones, approximately 96% found once. What was sequenced was thymus tissue. These receptor sequences come from a boy in the first two years of life with a congenital heart defect but otherwise immunologically healthy.

The chain uses TRBV7-2 and TRBJ1-1, with D tentatively TRBD1 (6 bases). CDR1 is SGHTA, CDR2 FQGNSA, per germline. The CDR3 is 14 residues long. Trimming took off 5 bases at V and 5 bases at J, with 15 bases between the two ends. CDR3 in DNA: TGTGCCAGCAGCATACAGGGATTTGGGACTGAAGCTTTCTTT. Its protein product is CASSIQGFGTEAFF.

The V gene is TRBV9, the J gene TRBJ2-3; D gene uncertain. CDR1 SGDLS and CDR2 YYNGEE come from the germline V gene. The CDR3 is 17 amino acids. With 0 bases removed from V and 0 bases from J, the gap between germline ends came to 14 bases. CDR3 sequence (DNA): TGTGCCAGCAGCGTAGATACGAGGCTACTTAGCACAGATACGCAGTATTTT. It encodes CASSVDTRLLSTDTQYF.

This clone was observed once. The chain employs TRBV11-2 and TRBJ2-3; 8 nucleotides match TRBD1. This CDR3 is built from 16 residues. In germline, CDR1 is SGHAT, CDR2 FQNNGV. The junction had 10 bases not matched to a gene; V was cut back by 5 bases and J by 3 bases. The CDR3 sequence: CASSRRQDRVTDTQYF. The CDR3 nucleotides read TGTGCCAGCAGCCGCAGACAGGACAGGGTAACAGATACGCAGTATTTT.

The chain is built from TRBV20-1 and TRBJ2-3; D gene ambiguous. Trimming removed 4 bases at V and 6 bases at J, with 5 bases between. The CDR3 runs 10 residues. Germline V gene data show CDR1 as DFQATT and CDR2 as SNEGSKA (reference sequence). The CDR3 DNA reads TGCAGTGCTAAAGGGGATACGCAGTATTTT. It codes for CSAKGDTQYF.

The chain combines TRBV12-5 with TRBJ2-1; possible D gene TRBD1, 6 bases. Germline V lookup: CDR1 LGHNT, CDR2 FRNRAP. Trimming removed 0 bases from V and 2 bases from J, with 11 bases in between. The CDR3 spans 16 residues. DNA for the CDR3: TGTGCTAGTGGTTTGGTCGCGTCAGGGGCCTACAATGAGCAGTTCTTC. This gives the protein CASGLVASGAYNEQFF.